This T cell receptor beta chain is drawn from a study of T cells in Graves' hyperthyroidism and ophthalmopathy. Cells are PBMCs isolated from approximately 9.2 ml of fresh blood. From RNA transcripts, TCR beta CDR3 regions were amplified. HTBI primers drove first-round RT-PCR of the TCR CDR3. One entry per CDR3 protein, called by TCRdb with MiXCR from the multiplex PCR reads. The data show approximately 300,000 distinct CDR3 sequences, with around 20% seen just once and less than 40% held by the top ten. Germline loops: CDR1 SGHRS, CDR2 YFSETQ. The CDR3 has 15 residues. J gave up 7 bases and V 1 base, and 4 bases lay outside the gene matches. This clonotype has a count of ten or more.

The chain carries TRBV5-1 and TRBJ2-1; 11 bases fit TRBD2. The sample consisted of blood. The receptor's source is a man aged 50 or older with Graves' ophthalmopathy. The CDR3 is CASSLNLAGGNEQFF. The CDR3 DNA follows: TGCGCCAGCAGCTTGAATCTAGCGGGAGGTAATGAGCAGTTCTTC. Using reference TRBV5-1 and TRBJ2-1 for the parts outside the CDR3, the full variable domain is KAGVTQTPRYLIKTRGQQVTLSCSPISGHRSVSWYQQTPGQGLQFLFEYFSETQRNKGNFPGRFSGRQFSNSRSEMNVSTLELGDSALYLCASSLNLAGGNEQFFGPGTRLTVL.